Listed below are T cell receptor beta chains from one sample, sequenced in a study of blood T cell repertoires in COVID-19. Here immunoSEQ multiplex PCR was the method, and the copy in TCRdb shows in-frame clones only, minus some. The top ten hold 1.7% of the sample, which has hundreds of thousands of clones, roughly 89% seen once. The sample comprised PBMCs or T cells enriched from blood (not recorded which). The receptors originated from a woman aged 18-29 years with acute COVID-19. CDR3s include the opening cysteine and the closing phenylalanine or tryptophan. Fields, in order: V gene, J gene, D gene, clone size, CDR3 protein, CDR3 DNA. A D gene is named only where the DNA matches it firmly. The size entry is marked missing in some rows and otherwise reads once, few, many or a size class.

>TRBV18|TRBJ2-7|TRBD2|-
CASSPLRSSGVLEQYF
TGTGCCAGCTCACCACTACGCTCTAGCGGTGTCTTGGAGCAGTACTTC
>TRBV12-3/TRBV12-4|TRBJ1-1|-|few
CASSFTGGTEAFF
TGTGCCAGCAGTTTCACGGGTGGGACTGAAGCTTTCTTT
>TRBV19|TRBJ2-3|-|-
CASRSNSGGTDTQYF
TGTGCCAGTAGATCGAATAGCGGAGGCACAGATACGCAGTATTTT
>TRBV4-1|TRBJ2-7|-|-
CASSQTILSSYEQYF
TGCGCCAGCAGCCAAACTATCCTCAGCTCCTACGAGCAGTACTTC
>TRBV30|TRBJ2-2|TRBD2|-
CAWRLAGGTGELFF
TGTGCCTGGAGACTAGCGGGAGGGACCGGGGAGCTGTTTTTT
>TRBV7-9|TRBJ1-2|-|-
CASSLGASRVYGYTF
TGTGCCAGCAGTTTAGGGGCATCCAGGGTCTATGGCTACACCTTC
>TRBV28|TRBJ1-2|-|-
CAAGLRGYGYTF
TGTGCCGCGGGCCTCAGGGGCTATGGCTACACCTTC
>TRBV28|TRBJ1-6|-|-
CASSSTVFPLHF
TGTGCCAGCAGCAGCACAGTGTTCCCCCTCCACTTT
>TRBV20-1|TRBJ2-1|-|-
CSQSFNEQFF
TGCAGCCAGTCTTTCAATGAGCAGTTCTTC
>TRBV2|TRBJ1-4|-|-
CASSLNEKLFF
TGTGCCAGCAGCCTCAATGAAAAACTGTTTTTT
>TRBV4-3|TRBJ1-1|-|-
CASSQGGNTEAFF
TGCGCCAGCAGCCAAGGCGGAAACACTGAAGCTTTCTTT
>TRBV24-1|TRBJ2-5|TRBD2|-
CATSDLPREGQETQYF
TGTGCCACCAGTGATTTGCCCAGGGAGGGGCAAGAGACCCAGTACTTC
>TRBV19|TRBJ1-2|-|-
CASSIYLTQANYGYTF
TGTGCCAGTAGTATCTACCTCACGCAGGCTAACTATGGCTACACCTTC
>TRBV5-8|TRBJ1-1|-|-
CASSFDLGLNTEAFF
TGTGCCAGCAGCTTTGATTTGGGCTTGAACACTGAAGCTTTCTTT
>TRBV4-2|TRBJ2-2|TRBD2|-
CASSRTSGATNTGELFF
TGTGCCAGCAGCCGGACTAGCGGGGCTACGAACACCGGGGAGCTGTTTTTT
>TRBV7-2|TRBJ1-5|TRBD1|-
CASSLAGTVNQPQHF
TGTGCCAGCAGCTTGGCCGGGACAGTCAATCAGCCCCAGCATTTT
>TRBV7-9|TRBJ1-2|-|-
CASSPSGAQANYGYTF
TGTGCCAGCAGCCCCTCAGGGGCACAGGCGAACTATGGCTACACCTTC
>TRBV27|TRBJ1-5|-|-
CASSFGGTGNQPQHF
TGTGCCAGCAGTTTTGGAGGGACCGGCAATCAGCCCCAGCATTTT
>TRBV5-1|TRBJ1-1|TRBD1|-
CASSLLGGTAEAFF
TGCGCCAGCAGCTTGCTTGGGGGGACAGCCGAAGCTTTCTTT
>TRBV24-1|TRBJ2-1|TRBD2|-
CATSDPGTSGYNEQFF
TGTGCCACCAGTGATCCCGGGACTAGCGGATACAATGAGCAGTTCTTC
>TRBV6-5|TRBJ1-5|-|-
CASSSQFNQPQHF
TGTGCCAGCAGTTCCCAGTTCAATCAGCCCCAGCATTTT
>TRBV10-3|TRBJ2-7|TRBD1|-
CAISGQGSSYEQYF
TGTGCCATCAGTGGACAGGGGAGCTCCTACGAGCAGTACTTC
>TRBV2|TRBJ2-1|TRBD1|-
CASSVGQGGGEQFF
TGTGCCAGCAGTGTTGGACAGGGTGGCGGTGAGCAGTTCTTC
>TRBV4-2|TRBJ1-1|-|-
CASSQGTGPGSMNTEAFF
TGTGCCAGCAGCCAAGGCACAGGGCCTGGGAGCATGAACACTGAAGCTTTCTTT
>TRBV5-5|TRBJ2-7|-|-
CASSLGLGLSYEQYF
TGTGCCAGCAGCTTGGGCTTAGGACTCTCCTACGAGCAGTACTTC
>TRBV15|TRBJ2-5|TRBD1|-
CATSRGGSDRGPQETQYF
TGTGCCACCAGCAGAGGAGGGAGTGACAGGGGACCTCAAGAGACCCAGTACTTC
>TRBV6-5|TRBJ2-7|-|-
CASSYSWRAAYEQYF
TGTGCCAGCAGTTACTCTTGGAGGGCCGCTTACGAGCAGTACTTC
>TRBV29-1|TRBJ2-7|TRBD1|-
CSVEDQGQRVGRSF
TGCAGCGTTGAAGATCAGGGACAGAGAGTAGGTCGTAGTTTC
>TRBV7-2|TRBJ2-2|TRBD1|-
CASSSGTGVTGELFF
TGTGCCAGCAGCTCTGGGACAGGGGTAACCGGGGAGCTGTTTTTT
>TRBV6-6|TRBJ1-3|-|-
CASSEWGNTIYF
TGTGCCAGCAGCGAGTGGGGAAACACCATATATTTT
>TRBV25-1|TRBJ2-7|TRBD2|-
CASSEYRLAGVGEQYF
TGTGCCAGCAGTGAATATCGGCTAGCGGGAGTAGGCGAGCAGTACTTC
>TRBV9|TRBJ2-3|TRBD2|-
CASSVGSLAGYTDTQYF
TGTGCCAGCAGCGTAGGGTCCCTAGCGGGATACACAGATACGCAGTATTTT
>TRBV7-2|TRBJ1-5|-|-
CASSLQGRNQPQHF
TGTGCCAGCAGCTTACAGGGCAGAAATCAGCCCCAGCATTTT
>TRBV29-1|TRBJ2-7|TRBD1|-
CSVEGQGLYEQYF
TGCAGCGTTGAAGGACAGGGTCTTTACGAGCAGTACTTC
>TRBV7-9|TRBJ1-4|-|-
CASSSNNEKLFF
TGTGCCAGCAGCTCCAATAATGAAAAACTGTTTTTT
>TRBV3-1/TRBV3-2|TRBJ1-2|-|-
CASSLYGGGYTF
TGTGCCAGCAGCCTATACGGAGGTGGCTACACCTTC
>TRBV5-4|TRBJ2-7|-|-
CASSLGRESYEQYF
TGTGCCAGCAGCTTGGGCAGGGAATCCTACGAGCAGTACTTC
>TRBV9|TRBJ1-2|-|-
CASGQGNYGYTF
TGTGCCAGCGGGCAGGGTAACTATGGCTACACCTTC
>TRBV28|TRBJ1-5|-|-
CASSLGVRGQPQHF
TGTGCCAGCAGTCTAGGGGTTAGGGGGCAGCCCCAGCATTTT
>TRBV5-1|TRBJ2-4|TRBD2|-
CASSWGPSGSSDIQYF
TGCGCCAGCAGCTGGGGGCCTAGCGGGAGCTCGGACATTCAGTACTTC
>TRBV5-1|TRBJ2-3|-|-
CASSLPGPDTQYF
TGCGCCAGCAGCTTGCCAGGGCCAGATACGCAGTATTTT
>TRBV6-5|TRBJ2-3|-|-
CASSYRGEGGTDTQYF
TGTGCCAGCAGTTACCGTGGCGAAGGCGGTACAGATACGCAGTATTTT
>TRBV7-9|TRBJ2-1|TRBD2|-
CASSRGSGSHNEQFF
TGTGCCAGCAGCCGGGGTAGCGGGAGTCACAATGAGCAGTTCTTC
>TRBV24-1|TRBJ2-1|TRBD1|-
CATSESGGDDEQFF
TGTGCCACCAGTGAGTCAGGGGGCGACGATGAGCAGTTCTTC
>TRBV2|TRBJ1-1|-|-
CASSERETEAFF
TGTGCCAGCAGTGAACGGGAAACTGAAGCTTTCTTT
>TRBV23-1|TRBJ2-1|-|-
CASSQSGQQISYNEQFF
TGCGCCAGCAGTCAATCGGGGCAGCAAATATCCTACAATGAGCAGTTCTTC
>TRBV4-3|TRBJ2-1|TRBD2|-
CASSQGTSLYNEQFF
TGCGCCAGCAGCCAAGGGACTAGTCTATACAATGAGCAGTTCTTC
>TRBV18|TRBJ1-3|TRBD1|-
CASSPFTGQGAGNTIYF
TGTGCCAGCTCACCATTCACCGGACAGGGGGCTGGAAACACCATATATTTT